Listed here are 12 T cell receptor beta chains from one sample, sequenced in a study of control samples from healthy donors and cancer patients. Some clones are missing from TCRdb's copy, which holds only in-frame ones; the method was immunoSEQ multiplex PCR. The sample records tens of thousands of clones, about 90% being singletons. The sample comprised PBMCs. The receptor source for this set is an older woman with head and neck cancer.

CDR3 protein: CASSLGGFSLNEKLFF. The CDR3 region has the DNA TGTGCCAGCAGTTTAGGGGGTTTTTCCCTTAATGAAAAACTGTTTTTT. The rearrangement links TRBV28 to TRBJ1-4, with a possible D match to TRBD1 (5 bases). V lost 2 bases to trimming and J lost 4 bases, with 14 bases between them. The CDR3 runs 16 residues. Per the germline V gene, CDR1 is MDHEN and CDR2 is SYDVKM.

The chain carries TRBV27 and TRBJ2-1; TRBD2 aligns across 9 bases. Per germline, CDR1 MNHEY and CDR2 SMNVEV (reference sequence). V lost 0 bases and J lost 9; bases outside the gene matches: 9. CDR3 length: 16 residues. The CDR3 reads CASSLSPLAGSSEQFF. The CDR3 DNA is TGTGCCAGCAGTTTATCTCCCCTAGCGGGAAGTAGTGAGCAGTTCTTC.

Only a few counts were recorded for this clone. The chain couples TRBV18 to TRBJ2-2; 8 positions agree with TRBD2. The CDR3 totals 14 residues. Per germline, CDR1 KGHSH and CDR2 LQKENI. V was clipped by 0 bases and J by 6 bases; unmatched bases: 0. CDR3: CASSPPAGAGELFF. Written as DNA, the CDR3 is TGTGCCAGCTCACCACCAGCGGGGGCCGGGGAGCTGTTTTTT.

The CDR3 bases are TGTGCCAGCAGCCGCAAAAGCCCGGTAGGACTAGCGACAGATACGCAGTATTTT. Protein: CASSRKSPVGLATDTQYF. This chain joins TRBV4-2 and TRBJ2-3; 9 bases line up with TRBD2. Looked up from germline, CDR1 is LGHNA and CDR2 is YNFKEQ. J was trimmed by 3 bases and V by 4 bases; bases with no gene match: 14. This CDR3 comprises 18 residues.

This clone was observed once. This sequence joins TRBV5-1 and TRBJ1-3, with D perhaps matching TRBD1 (5 bases). The V end was cut by 0 bases, the J end by 0 bases, with 7 bases between. Germline assignment: CDR1 SGHRS and CDR2 YFSETQ. The CDR3 has 15 residues. In DNA, the CDR3 is TGCGCCAGCAGCTTGGCTGGGGGCTCTGGAAACACCATATATTTT. This encodes CASSLAGGSGNTIYF.

The chain couples TRBV30 to TRBJ2-1, with TRBD2 as a possible D gene (6 bases). V lost 0 bases, J lost 4 bases, and 7 bases lay in between. CDR3 length equals 13 residues. Germline CDR1 and CDR2: GTSNPN and SVGIG (reference sequence). The CDR3 here is CAWSVGRYNEQFF. The CDR3 DNA reads as TGTGCCTGGAGTGTAGGGAGGTACAATGAGCAGTTCTTC.

V is TRBV29-1 and J is TRBJ1-6; D possibly corresponds to TRBD1 (5 bases). Germline V gene lookup returns CDR1 SQVTM and CDR2 ANQGSEA. V was cut by 5 bases and J by 5 bases, with 13 bases left in between. The CDR3 spans 14 residues. The CDR3 here is CSVSEQADNSPLHF. The CDR3 bases are TGCAGCGTTTCCGAACAGGCTGATAATTCACCCCTCCACTTT.

The chain uses TRBV6-4 and TRBJ1-1; possibly TRBD1 for D (5 bases). There are 13 residues in the CDR3. The V end lost 5 bases, the J end lost 1 base, and 8 bases lay between the germline ends. CDR1 MRHNA and CDR2 SNTAGT come from the germline V gene. CDR3 in DNA: TGTGCCAGCAGTTCAGGGCCGAACACTGAAGCTTTCTTT. Translating it yields CASSSGPNTEAFF.

This clone appeared once. This chain joins TRBV7-9 and TRBJ1-5; TRBD1 aligns across 7 bases. With V trimmed by 1 base and J by 2 bases, 8 bases remained unmatched. The V gene's germline CDR1 is SEHNR and CDR2 FQNEAQ (reference sequence). This CDR3 region has 17 residues. CDR3 nucleotides: TGTGCCAGCAGCTTAGTCCTGACAGGGACAGGCAATCAGCCCCAGCATTTT. Its translation is CASSLVLTGTGNQPQHF. Full variable domain (remainder filled in from reference TRBV7-9 and TRBJ1-5): DTGVSQNPRHKITKRGQNVTFRCDPISEHNRLYWYRQTLGQGPEFLTYFQNEAQLEKSRLLSDRFSAERPKGSFSTLEIQRTEQGDSAMYLCASSLVLTGTGNQPQHFGDGTRLSIL.

The chain links TRBV12-3 or TRBV12-4 to TRBJ2-7, with 7 bases identical to TRBD2. This CDR3 is built from 13 residues. The V and J ends lost 7 bases and 5 bases, in that order; junction bases with no gene match: 8. This chain's CDR3 is CASTVRLAHEQYF. DNA of the CDR3: TGTGCCAGCACCGTCAGACTAGCTCACGAGCAGTACTTC.

The chain has TRBV7-9 and TRBJ2-7; 11 bases line up with TRBD2. CDR1 and CDR2 (germline): SEHNR, FQNEAQ (reference sequence). The CDR3 is made up of 14 amino acids. J was trimmed by 7 bases and V by 4 bases; bases with no gene match: 6. As DNA, the CDR3 is TGTGCCAGCAGCTCCGGGACTAGCGGATGGGAGCAGTACTTC. Translation: CASSSGTSGWEQYF.

The chain recombines TRBV9 with TRBJ1-6, with TRBD1 as a possible D gene (6 bases). V was pared by 4 bases and J by 4 bases, with 12 bases between. Germline CDR1 reads SGDLS; CDR2 reads YYNGEE. The CDR3 spans 15 residues. The CDR3 region has the DNA TGTGCCAGCAGCAAAGGGACACAGTATAATTCACCCCTCCACTTT. Translation: CASSKGTQYNSPLHF.